This TCR beta chain derives from a study of CD8 T cell repertoires and HIV-1 epitope variants. The overall study: Controls were a CMV, EBV and flu peptide pool, Ebola AY9 negative control, and no-peptide well. The baseline condition was 1M T cells left uncultured.

The assay was immunoSEQ multiplex PCR, and TCRdb's table has in-frame clones only and misses some. The table lists tens of thousands of clones, 60% to 80% of them singletons. With 4 bases clipped from V and 1 base from J, the junction kept 5 bases outside the gene matches. The CDR3 spans 16 residues. Germline CDR1 is SNHLY and CDR2 is FYNNEI. Material for sequencing was uncultured baseline CD8+ T cells from peripheral blood mononuclear cells (PBMCs). The sequence derives from a male donor with HIV. The V call is TRBV2, the J call TRBJ2-7; the match to TRBD2 covers 12 bases. DNA of the CDR3: TGTGCCAGCAGTGCTAGCGGGAGGGCCAAGTCCTACGAGCAGTACTTC. As protein: CASSASGRAKSYEQYF.